These 32 T cell receptor beta chains share one sample of origin, sequenced in a study of technical replicates of blood from a few donors. Profiling relied on immunoSEQ multiplex PCR, and the TCRdb table lists in-frame clones only, not all of them. The sample comprises about 93,000 clones, approximately 95% of which are singletons, and approximately 0.26% rests with the top ten. The sample consisted of T cells isolated from PBMCs. The receptors originated from a human donor in good health.

The rearrangement uses TRBV18 and TRBJ1-2; TRBD1 agrees at 7 bases. This CDR3 spans 13 amino acids. With V trimmed by 8 bases and J by 2 bases, 5 bases remained unmatched. Germline V gene sequence: CDR1 KGHSH, CDR2 LQKENI. As DNA, the CDR3 is TGTGCCAGCCTTTCGGGACAGAACTATGGCTACACCTTC. Protein sequence: CASLSGQNYGYTF.

The J gene is TRBJ2-3, the V gene TRBV6-4, with 8 nucleotides matching TRBD1. This CDR3 comprises 14 residues. Trimming removed 0 bases from V and 4 bases from J; junction bases left unmatched: 0. Germline CDR1 is MRHNA and CDR2 is SNTAGT. The CDR3 here is CASSDSQGADTQYF. Here the CDR3 DNA reads TGTGCCAGCAGTGACTCACAGGGGGCAGATACGCAGTATTTT.

The chain employs TRBV7-9 and TRBJ1-1; TRBD1 agrees at 8 bases. The V segment lost 5 bases and the J segment 1 base; nucleotides outside the gene matches: 9. The germline V gene encodes CDR1 SEHNR and CDR2 FQNEAQ (reference sequence). This CDR3 spans 16 amino acids. The CDR3: CASSHTDRETNTEAFF. CDR3 nucleotides: TGTGCCAGCAGCCACACGGACAGGGAAACGAACACTGAAGCTTTCTTT.

The gene calls are TRBV5-1 and TRBJ1-1; D gene unclear. Germline-derived CDR1 and CDR2 are SGHRS and YFSETQ. Trimming stripped 4 bases from V and 3 bases from J, with 16 bases between. This CDR3 has 15 amino acids. The CDR3 DNA is TGCGCCAGCAGCCCCGACGAGGGCGTCTACACTGAAGCTTTCTTT. This codes for CASSPDEGVYTEAFF.

The V gene is TRBV2, the J gene TRBJ2-2; 9 bases line up with TRBD1. The germline V gene has CDR1 SNHLY and CDR2 FYNNEI. V lost 7 bases to trimming and J lost 1 base; unmatched junction nucleotides: 13. The CDR3 consists of 18 residues. CDR3 in amino acids: CASIPRDRVDENTGELFF. DNA for the CDR3: TGTGCCAGCATCCCCCGGGACAGGGTGGACGAGAACACCGGGGAGCTGTTTTTT.

This rearrangement joins TRBV7-2 to TRBJ2-5, with 11 positions matching TRBD2. Germline V gene sequence: CDR1 SGHTA, CDR2 FQGNSA. V shed 5 bases, J shed 4 bases, and the junction held 3 bases outside the gene matches. The CDR3 covers 14 residues. The CDR3 DNA follows: TGTGCCAGCAGCCTGGGACTAGCGGCAGAGACCCAGTACTTC. Translating it yields CASSLGLAAETQYF.

This sequence joins TRBV10-3 and TRBJ2-3; 14 bases fit TRBD2. The CDR3 is 17 residues long. Trimming removed 10 bases from V and 2 bases from J; junction bases left unmatched: 11. Looked up from germline, CDR1 is ENHRY and CDR2 is SYGVKD. The CDR3 DNA follows: TGTGCCAGCTCCGGGACTAGCGGGGGCCCAGACACAGATACGCAGTATTTT. Its translation: CASSGTSGGPDTDTQYF.

This clone was detected once. This rearrangement joins TRBV15 to TRBJ2-7; 9 nucleotides align to TRBD1. Unmatched junction bases numbered 2, after V lost 3 bases and J lost 2 bases. The CDR3 runs 14 residues. Germline assignment: CDR1 LNHNV and CDR2 YYDKDF (reference sequence). The CDR3 sequence: CATSSGQGPYEQYF. In DNA, the CDR3 is TGTGCCACCAGCAGTGGACAGGGGCCCTACGAGCAGTACTTC.

The chain combines TRBV6-4 with TRBJ2-7, with 9 bases fitting TRBD1. This CDR3 has 16 residues. V dropped 2 bases and J dropped 1; count of bases not matched to a gene: 6. From germline, CDR1 is MRHNA and CDR2 SNTAGT. CDR3 in amino acids: CASSDGSGQGSYEQYF. The CDR3 coding sequence is TGTGCCAGCAGTGACGGCTCGGGACAGGGTTCCTACGAGCAGTACTTC.

V gene TRBV7-9 combines with J gene TRBJ1-1, with D perhaps TRBD1 (5 bases). V lost 3 bases and J 2 bases, leaving 16 bases between the germline ends. Germline CDR1 is SEHNR and CDR2 is FQNEAQ (reference sequence). The CDR3 runs 16 residues. CDR3 nucleotide sequence: TGTGCCAGCAGCTTGGTTCCGGGGGGAAATAACACTGAAGCTTTCTTT. Its translation: CASSLVPGGNNTEAFF.

CDR3 amino acids: CASSQQGPARMNTEAFF. The CDR3 nucleotides read TGCGCCAGCAGCCAACAGGGCCCTGCGCGCATGAACACTGAAGCTTTCTTT. The genes are TRBV4-1 and TRBJ1-1, with TRBD1 as a possible D gene (5 bases). This CDR3 is 17 amino acids long. Trimming stripped 2 bases from V and 0 bases from J, with 16 bases between. CDR1 is MGHRA and CDR2 is YSYEKL in the germline V gene.

This sequence joins TRBV5-1 and TRBJ2-7, with TRBD2 as a possible D gene (5 bases). Germline assignment: CDR1 SGHRS and CDR2 YFSETQ. The V end was cut by 2 bases, the J end by 6 bases, with 15 bases between. This CDR3 has 14 residues. The CDR3 loop is CASSFSGTPVEQYF. CDR3 in DNA: TGCGCCAGCAGCTTCAGCGGCACCCCCGTCGAGCAGTACTTC.

This clone was observed a single time. The chain combines TRBV10-3 with TRBJ2-7; 10 bases line up with TRBD2. This CDR3 has 15 amino acids. After removal of 1 base from V and 6 bases from J, the junction contained 6 bases not matched to a gene. Germline-derived CDR1 and CDR2 are ENHRY and SYGVKD. This chain's CDR3 is CAISELSGRASEQYF. The CDR3 DNA sequence: TGTGCCATCAGTGAGTTGAGCGGGAGGGCTTCCGAGCAGTACTTC.

The chain recombines TRBV27 with TRBJ1-2, with D maybe TRBD1 (6 bases). The V end was cut by 3 bases, the J end by 7 bases, with 12 bases between. CDR3 length: 13 residues. The germline gives CDR1 MNHEY, CDR2 SMNVEV (reference sequence). The CDR3 sequence is CASSLILGAGYTF. In nucleotides, the CDR3 is TGTGCCAGCAGTTTGATTTTGGGGGCTGGCTACACCTTC.

As concerns this clone: Germline is not matched at one junction end, which may reflect a read error. This sequence joins TRBV7-8 and TRBJ2-1; 9 nucleotides align to TRBD2. Germline CDR1 reads SGHVS; CDR2 reads FQNEAQ. The CDR3 loop spans 14 amino acids. The CDR3 is CASSLAGSYNEQFF. The CDR3, as DNA: TGTGCCAGCAGCCTAGCGGGGAGCTACAATGAGCAGTTCTTC.

The chain combines TRBV5-6 with TRBJ2-1; D may be TRBD2 (6 bases). Germline CDR1 is SGHDT and CDR2 is YYEEEE. The V end was cut by 4 bases, the J end by 9 bases, with 17 bases between. The CDR3 runs to 14 residues. CDR3 sequence (DNA): TGTGCCAGCAGCCGGGACTCCCGAAGGATTGAGCAGTTCTTC. This encodes CASSRDSRRIEQFF.

The chain is built from TRBV10-2 and TRBJ1-5; 8 bases fit TRBD1. Germline V gives CDR1 WSHSY, CDR2 SAAADI. CDR3 size: 15 residues. V trimming: 6 bases; J trimming: 6 bases; junction bases outside the gene matches: 10. The CDR3 DNA sequence: TGCGCCAGCAGCCCGCCAGGGGGCTTGAGTCAGCCCCAGCATTTT. It translates to CASSPPGGLSQPQHF.

This rearrangement joins TRBV19 to TRBJ2-2, with TRBD1 identical over 7 bases. V was pared by 6 bases and J by 3 bases, with 7 bases of the junction left unmatched. CDR1 and CDR2 from the germline V gene are LNHDA and SQIVND (reference sequence). The CDR3 spans 15 residues. CDR3 in DNA: TGTGCCAGTAGCGAGGGGGCTTTCGACACCGGGGAGCTGTTTTTT. Translated, it gives CASSEGAFDTGELFF.

The J gene is TRBJ2-5, the V gene TRBV6-5; TRBD1 matches 8 bases. This CDR3 contains 15 residues. Looked up from germline, CDR1 is MNHEY and CDR2 is SVGAGI. Unmatched junction bases numbered 6, after V lost 1 base and J lost 5 bases. The CDR3 DNA is TGTGCCAGCAGTTACTATTGGGACAGGTGGGAGACCCAGTACTTC. Amino acid sequence: CASSYYWDRWETQYF.

This rearrangement joins TRBV28 to TRBJ1-5, with 7 nucleotides matching TRBD1. Germline values: CDR1 MDHEN, CDR2 SYDVKM. The CDR3 runs 16 residues. V trimming: 6 bases; J trimming: 1 base; junction bases outside the gene matches: 9. The CDR3 nucleotides read TGTGCCAGCAGCCTAGGGGGCTGGGGGAGCAATCAGCCCCAGCATTTT. Protein sequence: CASSLGGWGSNQPQHF. Full variable domain (missing parts from reference TRBV28 and TRBJ1-5): DVKVTQSSRYLVKRTGEKVFLECVQDMDHENMFWYRQDPGLGLRLIYFSYDVKMKEKGDIPEGYSVSREKKERFSLILESASTNQTSMYLCASSLGGWGSNQPQHFGDGTRLSIL.

This chain uses TRBV7-9 with TRBJ2-2; 7 bases fit TRBD1. The germline gives CDR1 SEHNR, CDR2 FQNEAQ (reference sequence). V shed 5 bases and J 5 bases; nucleotides not matched to a gene: 2. The CDR3 sequence is 13 residues long. CDR3 protein: CASSPRGTGELFF. The CDR3 DNA follows: TGTGCCAGCAGCCCCAGGGGGACCGGGGAGCTGTTTTTT.

V is TRBV14 and J is TRBJ1-2, with TRBD1 matching over 7 bases. Unmatched junction bases numbered 2, after V lost 1 base and J lost 6 bases. The germline V gene encodes CDR1 SGHDN and CDR2 FVKESK. The CDR3 covers 13 residues. The CDR3 nucleotides are TGTGCCAGCAGCCAAGTTGGGACAGATGGCTACACCTTC. This encodes CASSQVGTDGYTF.

The J gene is TRBJ1-1, the V gene TRBV7-9; TRBD1 might be the D (5 bases). CDR1 is SEHNR and CDR2 is FQNEAQ in the germline V gene (reference sequence). Trimming removed 2 bases at V and 0 bases at J, with 16 bases between. The CDR3 extends over 17 amino acids. CDR3 in amino acids: CASSLRQPKRVNTEAFF. CDR3 coding DNA: TGTGCCAGCAGCTTACGACAGCCCAAAAGGGTGAACACTGAAGCTTTCTTT.

The chain is built from TRBV5-1 and TRBJ1-4, with 7 bases identical to TRBD1. The germline V gene has CDR1 SGHRS and CDR2 YFSETQ. V gave up 4 bases and J gave up 6 bases; unmatched junction bases: 9. CDR3 size: 15 residues. The CDR3 spells CASSGGTAGDEKLFF. The CDR3, as DNA: TGCGCCAGCAGCGGGGGGACAGCGGGGGATGAAAAACTGTTTTTT.

The chain carries TRBV6-6 and TRBJ1-1; a possible D gene is TRBD1 (6 bases). Trimming stripped 2 bases from V and 3 bases from J, with 13 bases between. CDR3 length: 15 residues. Germline lookup yields CDR1 MNHNY and CDR2 SVGAGI (reference sequence). The CDR3 loop is CASSYKDQGYTEAFF. In DNA, the CDR3 is TGTGCCAGCAGTTACAAGGACCAGGGGTACACTGAAGCTTTCTTT.

This chain links TRBV6-4 with TRBJ1-1, with D unclear. Between the trimmed V and J ends, which lost 5 bases and 0 bases, there was a span of 7 bases. Germline CDR1 MRHNA, CDR2 SNTAGT. The CDR3 has 13 amino acids. The CDR3 DNA reads as TGTGCCAGCAGTAGGGAGATGAACACTGAAGCTTTCTTT. This sequence encodes CASSREMNTEAFF.

This clone was seen a single time. CDR3 region: CSVVKDSGELFF. The DNA for the CDR3 is TGCAGCGTTGTTAAGGACAGCGGGGAGCTGTTTTTT. The chain has TRBV29-1 and TRBJ2-2; TRBD1 might be the D (6 bases). Trimming removed 4 bases from V and 7 bases from J, with 10 bases in between. Germline V gene sequence: CDR1 SQVTM, CDR2 ANQGSEA. CDR3 length: 12 amino acids.

The CDR3 is CASSNLGHEQFF. As DNA, the CDR3 is TGTGCCAGCAGCAACCTGGGCCATGAGCAGTTCTTC. V usage is TRBV9 and J usage is TRBJ2-1; D not certain. This CDR3 is built from 12 residues. The V gene lost 4 bases and the J gene lost 8 bases, with 10 bases spanning the gap. Per the germline V gene, CDR1 is SGDLS and CDR2 is YYNGEE. Based on the CDR3 plus reference TRBV9 and TRBJ2-1, the full variable domain is DSGVTQTPKHLITATGQRVTLRCSPRSGDLSVYWYQQSLDQGLQFLIQYYNGEERAKGNILERFSAQQFPDLHSELNLSSLELGDSALYFCASSNLGHEQFFGPGTRLTVL.

This chain links TRBV5-6 with TRBJ2-3, with D uncertain. This CDR3 is built from 18 residues. The germline V and J ends were trimmed by 2 bases and 1 base, with 20 bases remaining between them. CDR1 and CDR2 from the germline V gene are SGHDT and YYEEEE. CDR3 in amino acids: CASSFGRMGTWGTDTQYF. The CDR3 DNA reads as TGTGCCAGCAGCTTCGGCCGAATGGGCACTTGGGGCACAGATACGCAGTATTTT.

This chain links TRBV11-1 with TRBJ2-1; 7 bases are shared with TRBD1. The V gene's germline CDR1 is SGHAT and CDR2 FQDESV (reference sequence). The CDR3 contains 16 residues. The V gene end was trimmed by 5 bases and the J gene end by 6 bases; junction bases not matched to a gene: 13. CDR3 protein: CASSQEDRLRGNEQFF. The DNA for the CDR3 is TGTGCCAGCAGCCAGGAGGACAGGCTAAGGGGCAATGAGCAGTTCTTC.

The V and J genes are TRBV6-5 and TRBJ2-1; 8 bases map to TRBD2. CDR3 length: 15 residues. The germline gives CDR1 MNHEY, CDR2 SVGAGI. V shed 4 bases and J 3 bases; nucleotides not matched to a gene: 5. In DNA form, the CDR3 reads TGTGCCAGCAGTTTACTAGCGGACGTCTACAATGAGCAGTTCTTC. It translates to CASSLLADVYNEQFF.

The J gene is TRBJ2-7, the V gene TRBV29-1, with TRBD2 identical over 14 bases. Losses at the gene ends were 3 bases for V and 2 bases for J; bases not matched to a gene: 12. The germline V gene encodes CDR1 SQVTM and CDR2 ANQGSEA. The CDR3 spans 18 residues. CDR3 sequence reads: CSVEGVPGLAGAAYEQYF. In DNA, the CDR3 is TGCAGCGTTGAGGGTGTCCCGGGACTAGCGGGAGCGGCCTACGAGCAGTACTTC.